This T cell receptor (beta chain) was profiled in a study of cytomegalovirus exposure and HLA in healthy donors. Points from the study as a whole: Later analysis associated a missense DCLRE1C variant with TCR beta V- and J-gene trimming. According to an earlier analysis, most TCR beta V segments yielded productive rearrangements about 87% or about 30% of the time. Within a later analysis, the majority of CMV-associated TCR beta chains appeared HLA-restricted.

This CDR3 has 13 residues. The ends were cut back, 0 bases at V and 4 bases at J, with 6 bases in the middle. Germline-derived CDR1 and CDR2 are MNHEY and SVGAGI. PCR amplification relied on 60 Vbeta primers (plus 13 Jbeta primers). Some clones are missing from TCRdb's copy, which holds only in-frame ones; the method was immunoSEQ multiplex PCR. Here the sample spans under 150,000 clones, around 84% being singletons. In regard to this clone: Its specificity is not known. Other DNA sequences within the sample encode an identical CDR3.

The genes are TRBV6-5 and TRBJ1-2; no definite D call. Specimen: PBMCs. This TCR came from a woman between 25 and 40 years old in good health and CMV-seropositive. The DNA for the CDR3 is TGTGCCAGCAGTTACTCGAGAGGCTATGGCTACACCTTC. Translation gives CASSYSRGYGYTF.